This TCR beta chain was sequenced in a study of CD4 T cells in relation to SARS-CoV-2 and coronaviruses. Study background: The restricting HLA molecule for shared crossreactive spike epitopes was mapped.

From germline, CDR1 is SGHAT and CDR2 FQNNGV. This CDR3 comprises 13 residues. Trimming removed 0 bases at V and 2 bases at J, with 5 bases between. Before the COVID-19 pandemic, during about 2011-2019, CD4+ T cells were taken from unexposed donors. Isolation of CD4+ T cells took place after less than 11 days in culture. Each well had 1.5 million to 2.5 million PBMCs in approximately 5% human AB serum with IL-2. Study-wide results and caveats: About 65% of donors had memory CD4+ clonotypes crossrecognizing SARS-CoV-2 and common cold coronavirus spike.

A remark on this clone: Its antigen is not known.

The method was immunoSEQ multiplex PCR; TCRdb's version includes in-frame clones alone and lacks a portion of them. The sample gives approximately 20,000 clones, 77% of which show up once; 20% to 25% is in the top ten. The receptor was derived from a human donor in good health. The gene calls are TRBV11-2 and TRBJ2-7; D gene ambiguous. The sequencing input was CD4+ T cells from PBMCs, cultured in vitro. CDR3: CASSLDGAYEQYF. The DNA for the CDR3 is TGTGCCAGCAGCTTAGATGGGGCCTACGAGCAGTACTTC.